This TCR beta chain was observed in a study of monozygotic twins with inflammatory bowel disease (dated by TCRdb to the late 2010s). Describing the broader study: A total of around 30 monozygotic twin pairs were included in the full study, comprising nine German pairs (four IBD-concordant, five IBD-discordant) and 19 IBD-discordant Danish pairs. Within discordant pairs, disease-associated traits were sought mainly by comparing IBD patients with their genetically identical healthy co-twins. Each individual had, on average, about 151 000 unique TCRalpha sequences and 181 000 unique TCRbeta sequences available for analysis. Overall results and qualifications from the work: Different T cell subtypes could not be distinguished in the analysis. TCRbeta repertoire diversity, by inverse Simpson index, was decreased in IBD patients compared with their healthy co-twins. Repertoire similarity did not differ between concordant and discordant twins, possibly due to limited statistical power. Differing immunosuppressive treatments among patients may have added background noise and inter-individual variability to the repertoires. The results gave no support for a single strong signal or clonotype linked to IBD. Fewer clonotypes were shared with other individuals by IBD patients than by healthy twins, most markedly in patients showing signs of disease activity.

On this clonotype: Its antigen has not been determined.

The library was obtained by 5' RACE. The input for every TCR library was roughly 3,200 ng of total RNA. For each sample, cDNA was synthesized in eight separate reactions using SMARTScribe reverse transcriptase. Unique molecular identifiers containing a 6-nucleotide sample barcode were introduced through template switching during cDNA synthesis. Two nested PCRs of around 16 and 10 cycles amplified the TCRalpha and TCRbeta cDNA, and bead purification followed each PCR. Before amplification, the cDNA was treated with uracil DNA-glycosylase and purified using the QIAquick PCR purification kit. The second PCR was the step at which Illumina TruSeq-compatible adapters and sample-specific barcodes were added. TapeStation and Qubit were used to check library quality and concentration, and 4.5 to 6.5 ng of each library was pooled. Sequencing of pooled libraries was carried out on an Illumina HiSeq2500 single-index Rapid Run using 2 x 100 bp reads and custom sequencing primers. In the source study's methods: UMI-based consensus assembly with MiGEC version 1.2.6 was used to correct PCR and sequencing errors. MiXCR version 2.1.1 was used to carry out V(D)J alignment, clonotype assembly and CDR3 extraction. To normalise gene usage, clonotype sharing and MAIT/NKT TCR abundance, the analysis used the top 1000, 10 000 and 20 000 clonotypes per sample. Diversity was computed as the inverse Simpson index with the vegan R package after downsampling to 27 000 UMIs. Statistical testing used paired Mann-Whitney U tests on the discordant twin pairs and applied Benjamini-Hochberg correction for multiple testing. After the reads were reprocessed by TCRdb, one entry was made per CDR3 protein sequence, with no DNA. For this entry, the V and J calls and clone size follow TCRdb and not the study's own pipeline. This sample's table has entries for under 130,000 distinct CDR3 sequences. The ten biggest clones cover 1.9% of the sample.

CDR1 and CDR2 are drawn from the germline V gene: MDHEN, SYDVKM. Including the terminal cysteine and phenylalanine, the CDR3 comprises 13 residues. Nucleotide data are not available. From each donor, an approximately 2.4 ml peripheral blood sample was drawn into PAXgene tubes and stored at -80 degrees C. Without any T cell sorting, total RNA was extracted from whole blood using the PAXgene blood miRNA kit on an automated QIAcube. Peripheral blood from monozygotic twin pairs concordant or discordant for inflammatory bowel disease was subjected to deep TCRalpha and TCRbeta repertoire profiling with unique molecular barcoding. Smoking habits were recorded for all twin pairs, with individuals classified as current, former or never smokers.

This sequence uses TRBV28 and TRBJ2-2; TCRdb indicates TRBD1, and absent DNA this call remains unverified. Sequences were obtained from blood. This TCR derives from a human donor with ulcerative colitis or Crohn's disease, or a healthy co-twin of an affected twin (not recorded which). CDR3 region: CASINRGTGELFF.